The T cell receptor beta chain described here comes from a study of blood T cell repertoires in COVID-19. Study-wide background: Samples came from the United States, Italy and Spain, spanning acute and convalescent COVID-19. Sample material is recorded as cDNA or gDNA derived from T cells, B-cell-depleted T cells, or PBMCs.

In the authors' workflow: Reference gene primers were amplified, and this amplification served to estimate nucleated cell counts. Profiled with immunoSEQ multiplex PCR; TCRdb holds only in-frame clones, not every one. The V and J calls and clone size come from that table; D and trimming were worked out from the DNA. The sample comprises 95,000 to 150,000 clones, 65% to 85% of which are singletons, and 4% to 5% rests with the top ten. V shed 2 bases and J shed 4 bases, with 8 bases lying between them. The CDR3 extends over 13 amino acids. Germline lookup yields CDR1 MNHEY and CDR2 SVGAGI. The sequenced sample consisted of peripheral blood. This chain connects TRBV6-5 to TRBJ1-1; D uncertain. This sequence was found in a woman in her 70s with acute or convalescent COVID-19. The CDR3 DNA reads TGTGCCAGCAGTTACACGGTCTTCACTGAAGCTTTCTTT. Translated, it gives CASSYTVFTEAFF.